This entry lists 12 T cell receptor beta chains sequenced from one sample in a study of cytomegalovirus exposure and HLA in healthy donors. PCR used 60 Vbeta primers and 13 Jbeta primers. The repertoire was sequenced with immunoSEQ multiplex PCR; TCRdb's copy has only in-frame clones and lacks some. The sample records about 140,000 clones, 68% being singletons. Sequencing used PBMCs. The receptors come from a man aged 60 to 75 in good health and CMV-seronegative.

Details on this clone: At one of its ends the junction is not consistent with the germline gene, which may arise from a read error. The chain links TRBV7-9 to TRBJ1-2; 8 bases are shared with TRBD1. The germline V gene has CDR1 SEHNR and CDR2 FQNEAQ (reference sequence). CDR3 size: 16 residues. CDR3 protein: CASSPGQGTLNYGYAF. CDR3 DNA sequence: TGTGCCAGCAGCCCAGGACAGGGCACACTTAACTATGGCTACGCCTTC.

The CDR3 loop reads CASSLGAAISYGYTF. The CDR3 coding sequence is TGCGCCAGCAGCTTGGGGGCAGCAATATCCTATGGCTACACCTTC. The V call is TRBV5-1, the J call TRBJ1-2; D remains unclear. The CDR3 is made up of 15 amino acids. Trimming took 0 bases from V and 4 from J, leaving 13 bases between them. From germline, CDR1 is SGHRS and CDR2 YFSETQ.

The J gene is TRBJ2-1, the V gene TRBV5-1; TRBD2 agrees at 8 bases. Germline CDR1 is SGHRS and CDR2 is YFSETQ. The length of the CDR3 is 15 residues. The V and J ends lost 1 base and 9 bases, in that order; junction bases with no gene match: 9. The CDR3 DNA reads TGCGCCAGCAGCTTGAATAACGGGAGGGGCGGTGAGCAGTTCTTC. Translating it yields CASSLNNGRGGEQFF.

This clone was counted only a few times. J is TRBJ1-1 and V is TRBV28; D perhaps matches TRBD1 (6 bases). The germline V and J ends were trimmed by 5 bases and 1 base, with 17 bases remaining between them. The CDR3 is 16 amino acids. Germline values: CDR1 MDHEN, CDR2 SYDVKM. This chain's CDR3 is CASSLWDIQGNTEAFF. The DNA for the CDR3 is TGTGCCAGCAGTCTGTGGGATATACAGGGGAACACTGAAGCTTTCTTT.

CDR3 in DNA: TGTGCCAGCAGCTTAGACGGGAATTCACCCCTCCACTTT. It encodes CASSLDGNSPLHF. The chain is built from TRBV11-3 and TRBJ1-6; D gene ambiguous. The germline CDR1 and CDR2 sequences are SGHNT and YENEEA. The CDR3 is made up of 13 amino acids. V lost 0 bases, J lost 7 bases, and 4 bases lay in between.

The rearrangement uses TRBV19 and TRBJ2-5; D unresolved. The germline V gene encodes CDR1 LNHDA and CDR2 SQIVND (reference sequence). V lost 5 bases to trimming and J lost 1 base, with 5 bases between them. This CDR3 has 12 amino acids. This CDR3 is CASSQSQETQYF. The CDR3 nucleotides are TGTGCCAGTAGTCAGTCCCAAGAGACCCAGTACTTC.

The chain uses TRBV7-9 and TRBJ2-5; 8 nucleotides line up with TRBD1. Germline CDR1 is SEHNR and CDR2 is FQNEAQ (reference sequence). V shed 5 bases and J 1 base; nucleotides not matched to a gene: 3. The length of the CDR3 is 14 residues. CDR3 amino acids: CASSEGQGQETQYF. DNA for the CDR3: TGTGCCAGCAGCGAAGGACAGGGCCAAGAGACCCAGTACTTC.

This clone was found a few times. The genes are TRBV19 and TRBJ1-2, with unresolved D. Germline V lookup: CDR1 LNHDA, CDR2 SQIVND (reference sequence). CDR3 length: 13 residues. The germline V and J ends were trimmed by 10 bases and 4 bases, with 16 bases remaining between them. The chain's CDR3 is CATLTESSYGYTF. The CDR3 DNA sequence: TGTGCCACCCTTACAGAGTCCTCCTATGGCTACACCTTC.

This rearrangement joins TRBV6-1 to TRBJ2-3, with 12 bases fitting TRBD2. Trimming removed 2 bases from V and 5 bases from J; junction bases left unmatched: 14. This CDR3 contains 19 residues. The germline V gene encodes CDR1 MNHNS and CDR2 SASEGT. CDR3 DNA: TGTGCCAGCAGTGAACCGTGGGCTAGCGGGAGGGCCTTCCAAGATACGCAGTATTTT. Its translation: CASSEPWASGRAFQDTQYF.

This clone has more than one count but fewer than ten. V usage is TRBV7-2 and J usage is TRBJ2-1; TRBD2 agrees at 10 bases. V was pared by 5 bases and J by 5 bases, with 12 bases of the junction left unmatched. The CDR3 contains 17 residues. Germline CDR1 SGHTA, CDR2 FQGNSA. The CDR3 bases are TGTGCCAGCAGCCAGGGCCCCAGCGGGAGGGCCAACAATGAGCAGTTCTTC. It is translated as CASSQGPSGRANNEQFF. Using reference TRBV7-2 and TRBJ2-1 for the parts outside the CDR3, the full variable domain is GAGVSQSPSNKVTEKGKDVELRCDPISGHTALYWYRQSLGQGLEFLIYFQGNSAPDKSGLPSDRFSAERTGGSVSTLTIQRTQQEDSAVYLCASSQGPSGRANNEQFFGPGTRLTVL.

The chain joins TRBV2 to TRBJ2-2; the match to TRBD2 covers 14 bases. The CDR3 spans 15 residues. J lost 6 bases, V lost 7 bases, and 4 bases had no gene match. The germline CDR1 and CDR2 sequences are SNHLY and FYNNEI. This CDR3 is CASNRLAGGPGELFF. CDR3 sequence (DNA): TGTGCCAGCAACAGACTAGCGGGAGGGCCCGGGGAGCTGTTTTTT.

The chain is built from TRBV6-1 and TRBJ2-3; TRBD1 agrees at 8 bases. CDR3 size: 13 residues. The germline CDR1 and CDR2 sequences are MNHNS and SASEGT. V lost 8 bases and J lost 3; bases outside the gene matches: 4. CDR3 protein: CASDRTGTDTQYF. In nucleotides, the CDR3 is TGTGCCAGCGACCGGACAGGGACAGATACGCAGTATTTT.